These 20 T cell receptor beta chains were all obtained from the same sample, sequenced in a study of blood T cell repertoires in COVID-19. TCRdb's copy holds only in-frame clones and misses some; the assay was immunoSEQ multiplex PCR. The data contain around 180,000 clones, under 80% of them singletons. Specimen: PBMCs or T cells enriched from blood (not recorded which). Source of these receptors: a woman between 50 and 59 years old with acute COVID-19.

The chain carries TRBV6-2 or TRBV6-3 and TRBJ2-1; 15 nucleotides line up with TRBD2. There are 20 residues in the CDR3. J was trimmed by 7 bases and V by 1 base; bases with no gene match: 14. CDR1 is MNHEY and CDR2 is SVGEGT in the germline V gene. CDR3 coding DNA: TGTGCCAGCAGTTACTACGGTCTTTGGACTAGCGGGGGGGCAGGGAATGAGCAGTTCTTC. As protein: CASSYYGLWTSGGAGNEQFF.

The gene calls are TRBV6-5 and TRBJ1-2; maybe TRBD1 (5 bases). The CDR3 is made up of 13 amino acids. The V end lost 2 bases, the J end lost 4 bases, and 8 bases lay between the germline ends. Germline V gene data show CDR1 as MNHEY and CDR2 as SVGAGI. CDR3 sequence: CASSYDSRYGYTF. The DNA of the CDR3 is TGTGCCAGCAGTTACGACAGCCGCTATGGCTACACCTTC.

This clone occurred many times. The CDR3 sequence is CASSLLQGETQETQYF. In nucleotides, the CDR3 is TGTGCCAGCAGCTTACTACAGGGGGAAACACAAGAGACCCAGTACTTC. This chain links TRBV7-8 with TRBJ2-5; 8 nucleotides align to TRBD1. The CDR3 covers 16 residues. With 2 bases clipped from V and 2 bases from J, the junction kept 7 bases outside the gene matches. Germline-derived CDR1 and CDR2 are SGHVS and FQNEAQ.

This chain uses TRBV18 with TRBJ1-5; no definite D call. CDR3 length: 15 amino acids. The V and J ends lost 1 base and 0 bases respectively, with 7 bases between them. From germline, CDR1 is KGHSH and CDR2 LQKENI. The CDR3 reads CASSPQGGSNQPQHF. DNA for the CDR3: TGTGCCAGCTCACCACAGGGAGGTAGCAATCAGCCCCAGCATTTT.

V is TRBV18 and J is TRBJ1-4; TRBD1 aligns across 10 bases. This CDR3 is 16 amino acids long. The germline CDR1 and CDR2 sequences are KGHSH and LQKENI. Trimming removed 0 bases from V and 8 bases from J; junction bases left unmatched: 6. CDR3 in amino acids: CASSPPGQGIREKLFF. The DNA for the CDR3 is TGTGCCAGCTCACCACCGGGACAGGGGATTAGGGAAAAACTGTTTTTT.

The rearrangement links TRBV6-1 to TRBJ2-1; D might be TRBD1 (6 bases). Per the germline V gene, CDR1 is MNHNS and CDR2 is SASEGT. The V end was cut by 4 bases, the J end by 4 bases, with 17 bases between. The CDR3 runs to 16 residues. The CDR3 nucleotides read TGTGCCAGCAGTGTCCAACCGACAGGTTCTTACAATGAGCAGTTCTTC. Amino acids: CASSVQPTGSYNEQFF.

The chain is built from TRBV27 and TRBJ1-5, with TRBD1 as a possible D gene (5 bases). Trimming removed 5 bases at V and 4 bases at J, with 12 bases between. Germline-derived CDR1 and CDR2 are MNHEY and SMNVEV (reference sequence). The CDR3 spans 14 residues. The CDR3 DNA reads TGTGCCAGCAGTCCCTTTGGGGGGAATCAGCCCCAGCATTTT. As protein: CASSPFGGNQPQHF.

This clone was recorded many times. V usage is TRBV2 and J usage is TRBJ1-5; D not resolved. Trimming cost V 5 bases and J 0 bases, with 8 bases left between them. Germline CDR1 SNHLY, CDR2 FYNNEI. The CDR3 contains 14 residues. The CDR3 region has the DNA TGTGCCAGCAGTAGACTGAATAGCAATCAGCCCCAGCATTTT. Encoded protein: CASSRLNSNQPQHF.

CDR3 in DNA: TGCGCCAGCAGCTTGAAGGGGTCTGAAGCTTTCTTT. It translates to CASSLKGSEAFF. The chain links TRBV5-1 to TRBJ1-1, with D tentatively TRBD1 (5 bases). With 1 base removed from V and 6 bases from J, the gap between germline ends came to 7 bases. The CDR3 has 12 amino acids. Germline V gene lookup returns CDR1 SGHRS and CDR2 YFSETQ.

In DNA form, the CDR3 reads TGTGCCAGCAGCCCACCGGGACACGGGAACACTGAAGCTTTCTTT. Translating it yields CASSPPGHGNTEAFF. V and J are TRBV7-2 and TRBJ1-1; possibly TRBD1 for D (6 bases). The V end lost 5 bases, the J end lost 1 base, and 14 bases lay between the germline ends. The V gene's germline CDR1 is SGHTA and CDR2 FQGNSA. This CDR3 region has 15 residues.

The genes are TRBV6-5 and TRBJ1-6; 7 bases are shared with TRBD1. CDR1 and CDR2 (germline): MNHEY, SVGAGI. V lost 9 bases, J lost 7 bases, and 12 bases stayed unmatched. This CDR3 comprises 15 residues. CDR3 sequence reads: CASSDTTGRNSPLHF. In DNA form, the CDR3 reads TGTGCCAGTTCTGATACGACAGGGAGGAATTCACCCCTCCACTTT.

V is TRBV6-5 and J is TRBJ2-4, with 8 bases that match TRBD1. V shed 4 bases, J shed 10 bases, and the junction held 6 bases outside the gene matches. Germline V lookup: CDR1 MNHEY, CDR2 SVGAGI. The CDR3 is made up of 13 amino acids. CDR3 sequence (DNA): TGTGCCAGCAGTTTCGGACAGGGACAAATTCAGTACTTC. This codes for CASSFGQGQIQYF.

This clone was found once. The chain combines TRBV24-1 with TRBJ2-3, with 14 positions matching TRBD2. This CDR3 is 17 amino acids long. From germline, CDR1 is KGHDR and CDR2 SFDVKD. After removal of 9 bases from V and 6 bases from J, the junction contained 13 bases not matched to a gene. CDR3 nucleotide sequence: TGTGCCACCCAACCTACCCCGGGACTAGCGGGAGTCGATACGCAGTATTTT. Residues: CATQPTPGLAGVDTQYF.

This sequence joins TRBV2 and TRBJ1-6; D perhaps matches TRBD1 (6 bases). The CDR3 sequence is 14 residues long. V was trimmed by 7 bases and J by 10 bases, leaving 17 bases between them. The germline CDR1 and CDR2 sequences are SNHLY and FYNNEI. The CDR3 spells CASTLRGGESPLHF. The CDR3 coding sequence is TGTGCCAGCACCCTTCGCGGGGGCGAGTCACCCCTCCACTTT.

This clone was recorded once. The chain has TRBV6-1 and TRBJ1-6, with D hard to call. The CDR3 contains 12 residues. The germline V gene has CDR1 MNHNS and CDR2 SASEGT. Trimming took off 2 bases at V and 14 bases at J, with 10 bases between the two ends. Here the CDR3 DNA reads TGTGCCAGCAGTGAAACACCTTCTGCCCTCCACTTT. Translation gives CASSETPSALHF.

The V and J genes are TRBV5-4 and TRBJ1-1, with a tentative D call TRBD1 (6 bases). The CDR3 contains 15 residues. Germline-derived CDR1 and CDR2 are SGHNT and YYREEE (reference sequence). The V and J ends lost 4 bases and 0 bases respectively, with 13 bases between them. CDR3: CASSPGQAMNTEAFF. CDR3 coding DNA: TGTGCCAGCAGCCCGGGACAAGCCATGAACACTGAAGCTTTCTTT.

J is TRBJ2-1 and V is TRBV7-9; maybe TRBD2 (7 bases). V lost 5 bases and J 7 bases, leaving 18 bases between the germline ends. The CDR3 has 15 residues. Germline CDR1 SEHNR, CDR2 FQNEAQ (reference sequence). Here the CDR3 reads CASSPKGGPGNEQFF. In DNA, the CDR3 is TGTGCCAGCAGCCCCAAGGGGGGGCCAGGGAATGAGCAGTTCTTC.

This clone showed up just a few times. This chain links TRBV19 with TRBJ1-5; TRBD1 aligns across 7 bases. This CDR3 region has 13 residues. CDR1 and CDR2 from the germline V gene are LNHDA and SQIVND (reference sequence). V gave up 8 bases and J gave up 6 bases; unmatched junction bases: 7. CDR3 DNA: TGTGCCAGTGCGGCAGGGGGACGTCAGCCCCAGCATTTT. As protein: CASAAGGRQPQHF.

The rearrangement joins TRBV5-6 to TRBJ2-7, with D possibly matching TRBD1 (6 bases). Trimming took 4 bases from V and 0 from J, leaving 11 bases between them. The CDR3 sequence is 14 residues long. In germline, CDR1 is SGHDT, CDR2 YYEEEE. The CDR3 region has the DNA TGTGCCAGCAGCAGGGTAGGGGGCTCCTACGAGCAGTACGTC. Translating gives CASSRVGGSYEQYV.

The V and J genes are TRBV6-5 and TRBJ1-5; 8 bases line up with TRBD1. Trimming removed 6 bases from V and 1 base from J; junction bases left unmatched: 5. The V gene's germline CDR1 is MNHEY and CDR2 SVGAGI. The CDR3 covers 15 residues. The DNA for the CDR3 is TGTGCCAGCAGAAAACAGGGGGGGAGCAATCAGCCCCAGCATTTT. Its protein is CASRKQGGSNQPQHF.